This TCR beta chain was recovered during a study of CD8 T cells in ankylosing spondylitis. MiXCR, applied by TCRdb to the 5' RACE reads, yields one record per CDR3 protein. Seen here are about 130,000 distinct CDR3 sequences, roughly 7.3% observed once, and the top ten hold 12%. Study results and limitations: Characteristic of ankylosing spondylitis blood, it appeared, was a TCR beta motif comprising eight highly homologous variants. Past research had described some motif variants in reactive arthritis synovial fluid and blood. Clones linked to the disease showed a CD8+ phenotype. They occurred at relatively low frequencies in peripheral blood.

Germline V lookup: CDR1 SGHAT, CDR2 FQNNGV. V was clipped by 6 bases and J by 1 base, with 10 bases between them. This CDR3 is 14 amino acids long. This clonotype was counted many times. The antigen remains undetermined. Sequencing used blood, either unsorted or a sorted T cell fraction (not recorded which). This sequence joins TRBV11-2 and TRBJ2-4, with D unresolved. The sequence was obtained from a male donor with ankylosing spondylitis or in good health (not recorded which). DNA for the CDR3: TGTGCCAGCAGTGTATCCAAGGCCAAAAACATTCAGTACTTC. The encoded protein is CASSVSKAKNIQYF.